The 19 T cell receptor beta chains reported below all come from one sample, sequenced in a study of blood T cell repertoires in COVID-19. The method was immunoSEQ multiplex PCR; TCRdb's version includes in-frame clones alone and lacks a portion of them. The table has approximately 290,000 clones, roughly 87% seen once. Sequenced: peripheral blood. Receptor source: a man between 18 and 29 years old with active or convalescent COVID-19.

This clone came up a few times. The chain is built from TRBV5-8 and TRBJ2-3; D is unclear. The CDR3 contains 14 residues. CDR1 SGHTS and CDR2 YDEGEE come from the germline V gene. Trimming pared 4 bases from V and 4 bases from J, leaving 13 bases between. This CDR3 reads CASSLQVGPDTQYF. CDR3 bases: TGTGCCAGCAGCCTCCAGGTGGGCCCAGATACGCAGTATTTT.

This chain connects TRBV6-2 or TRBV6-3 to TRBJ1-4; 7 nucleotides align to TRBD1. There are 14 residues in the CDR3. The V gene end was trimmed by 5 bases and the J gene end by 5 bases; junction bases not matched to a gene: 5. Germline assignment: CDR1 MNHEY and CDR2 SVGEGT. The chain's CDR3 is CASSKGQRNEKLFF. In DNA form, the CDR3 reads TGTGCCAGCAGTAAGGGACAGAGAAATGAAAAACTGTTTTTT.

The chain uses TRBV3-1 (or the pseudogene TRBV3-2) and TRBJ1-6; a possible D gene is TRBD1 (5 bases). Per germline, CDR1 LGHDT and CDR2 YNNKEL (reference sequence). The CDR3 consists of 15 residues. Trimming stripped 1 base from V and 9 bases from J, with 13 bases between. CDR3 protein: CASSQVLGPASPLHF. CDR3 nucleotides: TGTGCCAGCAGCCAAGTTCTGGGGCCGGCTTCACCCCTCCACTTT.

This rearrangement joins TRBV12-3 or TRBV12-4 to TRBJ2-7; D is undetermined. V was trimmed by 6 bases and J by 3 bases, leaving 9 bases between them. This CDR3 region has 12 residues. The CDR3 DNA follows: TGTGCCAGCAGCCGACAAAGCTACGAGCAGTACTTC. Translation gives CASSRQSYEQYF.

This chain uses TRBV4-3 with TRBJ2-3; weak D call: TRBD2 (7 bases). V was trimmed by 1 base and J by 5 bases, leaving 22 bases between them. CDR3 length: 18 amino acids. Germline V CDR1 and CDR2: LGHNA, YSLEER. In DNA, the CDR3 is TGCGCCAGCAGCCAAGTTGGCCGAGGGGGGGGCCAGGAAGATACGCAGTATTTT. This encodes CASSQVGRGGGQEDTQYF.

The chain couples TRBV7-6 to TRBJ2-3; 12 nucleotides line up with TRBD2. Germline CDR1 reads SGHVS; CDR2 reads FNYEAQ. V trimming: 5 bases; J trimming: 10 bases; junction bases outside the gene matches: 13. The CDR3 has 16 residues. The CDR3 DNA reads TGTGCCAGCAGCGTTTCGGGACTAGCGGGCGCCCGATCGCAGTATTTT. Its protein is CASSVSGLAGARSQYF.

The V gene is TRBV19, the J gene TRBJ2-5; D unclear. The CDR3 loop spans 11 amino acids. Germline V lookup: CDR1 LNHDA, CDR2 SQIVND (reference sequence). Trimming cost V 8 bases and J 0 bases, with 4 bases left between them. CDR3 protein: CASQYQETQYF. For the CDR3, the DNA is TGTGCCAGTCAGTACCAAGAGACCCAGTACTTC.

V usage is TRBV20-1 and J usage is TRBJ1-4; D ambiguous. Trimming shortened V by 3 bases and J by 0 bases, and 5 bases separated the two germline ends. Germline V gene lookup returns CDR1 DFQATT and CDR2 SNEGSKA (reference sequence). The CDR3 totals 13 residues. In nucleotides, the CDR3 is TGCAGTGCTAGTGTCGCAACTAATGAAAAACTGTTTTTT. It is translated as CSASVATNEKLFF.

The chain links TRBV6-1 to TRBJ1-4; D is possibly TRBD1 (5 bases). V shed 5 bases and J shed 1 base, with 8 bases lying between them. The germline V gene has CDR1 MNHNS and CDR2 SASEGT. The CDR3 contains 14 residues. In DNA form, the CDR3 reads TGTGCCAGCAGTAAGCAGGGAACTAATGAAAAACTGTTTTTT. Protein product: CASSKQGTNEKLFF.

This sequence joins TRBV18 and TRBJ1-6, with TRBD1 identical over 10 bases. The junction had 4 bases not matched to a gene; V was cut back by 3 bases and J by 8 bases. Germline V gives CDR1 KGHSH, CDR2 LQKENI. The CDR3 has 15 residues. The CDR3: CASSPLGQGDSPLHF. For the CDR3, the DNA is TGTGCCAGCTCACCCCTAGGACAGGGGGATTCACCCCTCCACTTT.

CDR3 amino acids: CASSPSGTGGRFAAQETQYF. The CDR3 region has the DNA TGTGCCAGCAGCCCTTCCGGGACAGGGGGCCGGTTTGCGGCCCAAGAGACCCAGTACTTC. The J gene is TRBJ2-5, the V gene TRBV14; 12 nucleotides agree with TRBD1. The CDR3 has 20 amino acids. Trimming cost V 4 bases and J 1 base; bases outside gene matches: 16. Germline assignment: CDR1 SGHDN and CDR2 FVKESK.

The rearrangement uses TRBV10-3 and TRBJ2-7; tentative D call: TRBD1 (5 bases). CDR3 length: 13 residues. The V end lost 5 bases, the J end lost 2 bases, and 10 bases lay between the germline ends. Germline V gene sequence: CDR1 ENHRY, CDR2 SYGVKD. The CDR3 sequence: CAISPGNPYEQYF. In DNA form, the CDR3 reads TGTGCCATCAGTCCAGGGAACCCCTACGAGCAGTACTTC.

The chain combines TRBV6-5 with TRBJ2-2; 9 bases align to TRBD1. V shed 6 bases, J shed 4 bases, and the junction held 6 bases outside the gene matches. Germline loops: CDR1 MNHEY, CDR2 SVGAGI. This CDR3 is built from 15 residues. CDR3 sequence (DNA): TGTGCCAGCAGGGGGAACAGGGGGCTCACCGGGGAGCTGTTTTTT. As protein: CASRGNRGLTGELFF.

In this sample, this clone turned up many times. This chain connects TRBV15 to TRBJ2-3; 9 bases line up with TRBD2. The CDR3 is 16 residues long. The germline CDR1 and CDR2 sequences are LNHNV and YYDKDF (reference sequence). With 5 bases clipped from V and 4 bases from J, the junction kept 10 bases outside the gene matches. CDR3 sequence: CATSPRGLAGPDTQYF. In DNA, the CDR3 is TGTGCCACCAGCCCTAGGGGGCTAGCGGGACCAGATACGCAGTATTTT.

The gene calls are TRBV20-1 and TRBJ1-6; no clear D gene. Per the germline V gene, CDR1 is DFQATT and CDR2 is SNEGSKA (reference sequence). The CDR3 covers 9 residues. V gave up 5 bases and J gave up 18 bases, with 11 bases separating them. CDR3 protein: CSALGINHF. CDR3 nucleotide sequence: TGCAGTGCTCTAGGAATTAACCACTTT.

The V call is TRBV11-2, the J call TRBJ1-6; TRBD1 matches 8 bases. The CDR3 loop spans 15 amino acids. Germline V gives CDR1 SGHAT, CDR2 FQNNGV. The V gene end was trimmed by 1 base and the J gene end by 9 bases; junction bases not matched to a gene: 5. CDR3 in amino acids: CASSLVRTGSSPLHF. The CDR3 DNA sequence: TGTGCCAGCAGCTTAGTGCGGACAGGGAGTTCACCCCTCCACTTT.

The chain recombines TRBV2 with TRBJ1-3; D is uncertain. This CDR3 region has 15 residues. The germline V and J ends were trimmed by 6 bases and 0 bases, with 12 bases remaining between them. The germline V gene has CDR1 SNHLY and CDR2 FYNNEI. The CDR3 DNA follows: TGTGCCAGCAGGAAACAGATATCCTCTGGAAACACCATATATTTT. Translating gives CASRKQISSGNTIYF.

CDR3 loop: CASRPDSAGNTIYF. The CDR3 coding sequence is TGTGCCAGCAGACCCGACAGCGCCGGAAACACCATATATTTT. J is TRBJ1-3 and V is TRBV7-2; D is perhaps TRBD1 (5 bases). CDR3 size: 14 residues. V lost 6 bases and J 4 bases, leaving 13 bases between the germline ends. The germline gives CDR1 SGHTA, CDR2 FQGNSA.

The CDR3 DNA is TGCGCCAGCAGCTGGGTAGGGGGCACAGATACGCAGTATTTT. Its translation is CASSWVGGTDTQYF. The V and J genes are TRBV5-1 and TRBJ2-3, with a weak D call TRBD1 (5 bases). The CDR3 contains 14 residues. Germline assignment: CDR1 SGHRS and CDR2 YFSETQ. V lost 3 bases to trimming and J lost 1 base, with 9 bases between them.